This paragraph reports one TCR beta chain. What it binds is unknown. Germline-derived CDR1 and CDR2 are SEHNR and FQNEAQ (reference sequence). V trimming: 0 bases; J trimming: 3 bases; junction bases outside the gene matches: 8. The CDR3 is made up of 17 amino acids. The sample comes from a study of shared clonotypes between healthy human individuals. Findings and caveats of the study: When naive CD4 clonotypes were compared across a handful of donors, approximately 5% were shared.

Assay: immunoSEQ multiplex PCR; the TCRdb copy retains only in-frame clones and omits some. The sample has 650,000 to 700,000 clones; roughly 91% are singletons. The chain combines TRBV7-9 with TRBJ2-1, with 7 bases lining up with TRBD2. The sequencing input was memory CD8+ T cells from PBMCs. Sample subset: CD45RO+ cells pooled with CCR7-negative TemRA cells. The sequence was collected from a man aged 18 to 29 in good health. Some clones in this sample may be carry-over from other donors' samples. CDR3 sequence reads: CASSLAASGPLYNEQFF. The CDR3 DNA reads TGTGCCAGCAGCTTAGCGGCTAGCGGTCCCCTCTACAATGAGCAGTTCTTC. Full variable domain (outside the CDR3, taken from reference TRBV7-9 and TRBJ2-1): DTGVSQNPRHKITKRGQNVTFRCDPISEHNRLYWYRQTLGQGPEFLTYFQNEAQLEKSRLLSDRFSAERPKGSFSTLEIQRTEQGDSAMYLCASSLAASGPLYNEQFFGPGTRLTVL.